These T cell receptor beta chains were read from a single sample in a study of blood T cell repertoires in COVID-19. The protocol was immunoSEQ multiplex PCR, while the TCRdb copy is restricted to in-frame clones and leaves out a portion. Of approximately 330,000 clones in the sample, about 87% were seen once. The sample taken for sequencing was peripheral blood. Receptors originate from a man aged 25-40 years with COVID-19, enrolled during active disease. CDR3s leave out the opening cysteine and the closing phenylalanine or tryptophan.

V gene	J gene	CDR3 length	CDR3 protein
TRBV10-3	TRBJ1-5	13	AISEYRGINQPQH
TRBV24-1	TRBJ2-1	15	ATSDVDRGLSYNEQF
TRBV9	TRBJ1-1	11	ASGKGANTEAF
TRBV3-1/TRBV3-2	TRBJ1-1	11	ASSPAGNTEAF
TRBV19	TRBJ1-2	12	ASSNGQGNYGYT
TRBV6-5	TRBJ2-1	11	ATRTSGYNEQF
TRBV10-3	TRBJ2-1	13	AISAGTGWQDEQF
TRBV6-1	TRBJ1-1	13	ASSEVQGRWTEAF
TRBV7-8	TRBJ1-5	11	ASSSTGNQPQH
TRBV9	TRBJ2-2	15	ASSPSGAPSNTGELF
TRBV9	TRBJ1-1	13	ASSALGQMNTEAF
TRBV11-2	TRBJ1-1	13	ASSLALGADTEAF
TRBV6-6	TRBJ1-1	12	ASSSDRRRTEAF
TRBV10-1	TRBJ1-2	15	ASSGTSGTGEDYGYT
TRBV19	TRBJ1-1	12	ASSLDRGLSVAF
TRBV7-3	TRBJ2-5	11	ASSETSSETQY
TRBV28	TRBJ2-3	13	ASRLAGEGTDTQY
TRBV19	TRBJ2-1	13	ASSIGLAEYNEQF
TRBV10-3	TRBJ1-2	13	AISQPGQGDYGYT
TRBV27	TRBJ1-6	12	ASSRTGGRSPLH
TRBV7-7	TRBJ1-1	11	ASSPGGDTEAF
TRBV19	TRBJ2-7	12	ASSQGAYLNEQY
TRBV4-2	TRBJ1-4	12	ASREGGENEKLF
TRBV7-3	TRBJ2-2	12	ASSLTSSSGELF
TRBV5-6	TRBJ2-7	10	ASSVDYYEQY
TRBV19	TRBJ2-7	12	ASSQGGFPPAMY
TRBV19	TRBJ2-6	14	ASSTRRVSGANVLT
TRBV7-8	TRBJ1-1	11	ASSLVRSGEAF
TRBV7-6	TRBJ2-2	15	ASSLAGDSLKTGELF
TRBV3-1/TRBV3-2	TRBJ2-2	17	ASSQDREADRPNTGELF
TRBV5-4	TRBJ1-1	13	ASSPSGRENTEAF
TRBV19	TRBJ2-7	13	ASSPGGGPTYEQY
TRBV27	TRBJ2-3	14	ASSSQLAGSTDTQY
TRBV6-6	TRBJ1-2	12	ASSQTPPVDGYT
TRBV5-6	TRBJ1-3	13	ASLGQQSSGNTIY
TRBV2	TRBJ1-2	14	ASSAHFSGGDYGYT
TRBV5-6	TRBJ2-7	10	ASSLGETEQY
TRBV5-4	TRBJ1-1	11	ASSPGTGGEAF
TRBV4-3	TRBJ2-2	13	ASSQEYLNTGELF
TRBV7-3	TRBJ2-2	14	ASSSGLAMNTGELF
TRBV27	TRBJ2-2	10	ASSKNTGELF
TRBV5-1	TRBJ2-3	13	ASSRDNFSTDTQY
TRBV19	TRBJ2-3	12	ASSISGGTDTQY
TRBV3-1/TRBV3-2	TRBJ1-3	15	ASSQELPTYSGNTIY
TRBV28	TRBJ1-6	13	ASSSPGTGNSPLH
TRBV18	TRBJ1-2	11	ASSPGPEHGYT
TRBV19	TRBJ1-1	10	ASSMSRTEAF
TRBV7-9	TRBJ2-1	15	ASSLGAGRGRHNEQF
TRBV24-1	TRBJ2-2	14	ATSDPVRSNTGELF
TRBV18	TRBJ1-3	16	ASSPQALQGSNGNTIY
TRBV7-9	TRBJ2-4	12	ASSQGLAKNIQY
TRBV15	TRBJ1-2	13	ATSRQGARHYGYT
TRBV5-1	TRBJ2-7	13	ASSLLPGESYEQY
TRBV7-3	TRBJ2-7	13	ASSLDPGSSYEQY
TRBV6-2/TRBV6-3	TRBJ1-1	12	ASSYGTRLAEAF
TRBV6-5	TRBJ1-1	13	ASPGQGRLGTEAF
TRBV5-1	TRBJ2-3	10	ASSRDTDTQY
TRBV7-2	TRBJ2-7	11	ASSYIESYEQY